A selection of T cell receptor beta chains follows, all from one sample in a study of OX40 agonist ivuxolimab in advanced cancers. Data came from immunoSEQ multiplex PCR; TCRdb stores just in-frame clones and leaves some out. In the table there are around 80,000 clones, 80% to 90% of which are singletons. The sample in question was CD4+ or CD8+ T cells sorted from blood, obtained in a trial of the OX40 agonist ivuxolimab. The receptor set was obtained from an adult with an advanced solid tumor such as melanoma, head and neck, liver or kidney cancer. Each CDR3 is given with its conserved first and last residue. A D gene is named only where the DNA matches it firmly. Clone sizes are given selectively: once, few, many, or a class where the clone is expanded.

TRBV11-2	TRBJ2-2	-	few	CASSWGQNTGELFF	TGTGCCAGCAGCTGGGGACAGAACACCGGGGAGCTGTTTTTT
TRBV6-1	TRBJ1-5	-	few	CASTSRGGNQPQHF	TGTGCCAGCACCTCTCGGGGGGGCAATCAGCCCCAGCATTTT
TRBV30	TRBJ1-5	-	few	CAWSVQAGDQPQHF	TGTGCCTGGAGTGTACAAGCAGGGGATCAGCCCCAGCATTTT
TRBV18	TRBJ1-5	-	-	CASSQVGNQPQHF	TGTGCCAGCTCACAAGTTGGCAATCAGCCCCAGCATTTT
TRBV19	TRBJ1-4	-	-	CASSIRGGGYEKLFF	TGTGCCAGTAGTATCCGAGGTGGAGGTTACGAAAAACTGTTTTTT
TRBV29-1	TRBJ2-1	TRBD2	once	CSVELAGGRFGNEQFF	TGCAGCGTTGAATTAGCGGGTGGTCGTTTTGGGAATGAGCAGTTCTTC
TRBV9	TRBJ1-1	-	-	CASSPRALDTEAFF	TGTGCCAGCAGCCCCAGGGCTTTGGACACTGAAGCTTTCTTT
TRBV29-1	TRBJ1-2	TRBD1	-	CSGGQGDYGYTF	TGCAGCGGTGGACAGGGGGACTATGGCTACACCTTC
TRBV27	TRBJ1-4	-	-	CASSPPGPGEKLFF	TGTGCCAGCAGTCCTCCAGGCCCAGGCGAAAAACTGTTTTTT
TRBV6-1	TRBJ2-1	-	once	CASSDLRDLTYNEQFF	TGTGCCAGCAGTGACCTCCGGGACCTTACCTACAATGAGCAGTTCTTC
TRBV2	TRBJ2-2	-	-	CASRDLNSGNTGELFF	TGTGCCAGCAGGGACCTGAATAGCGGGAACACCGGGGAGCTGTTTTTT
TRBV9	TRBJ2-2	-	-	CASSVVGSGTGELFF	TGTGCCAGCAGCGTCGTGGGCTCAGGGACCGGGGAGCTGTTTTTT
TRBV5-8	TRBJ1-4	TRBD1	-	CASSPGQASTLEKLFF	TGTGCCAGCAGCCCGGGACAGGCGAGCACACTTGAAAAACTGTTTTTT
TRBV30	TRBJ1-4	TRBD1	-	CAWSGRDRENEKLFF	TGTGCCTGGAGTGGCCGGGACAGGGAAAATGAAAAACTGTTTTTT
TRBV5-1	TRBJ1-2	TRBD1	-	CASSLGDRAYGYTF	TGCGCCAGCAGCTTGGGGGACAGAGCATATGGCTACACCTTC
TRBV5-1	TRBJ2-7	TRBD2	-	CASSLRTSGYEQYF	TGCGCCAGCAGCTTGAGGACTAGCGGGTACGAGCAGTACTTC
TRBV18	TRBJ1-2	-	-	CASSPGGVGGYTF	TGTGCCAGCTCACCAGGAGGGGTCGGCGGCTACACCTTC
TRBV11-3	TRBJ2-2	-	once	CASSSSYTGELFF	TGTGCCAGCAGCTCCTCTTACACCGGGGAGCTGTTTTTT
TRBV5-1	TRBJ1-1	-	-	CASSLEDSLGTEAFF	TGCGCCAGCAGCTTAGAGGACAGTCTCGGTACTGAAGCTTTCTTT
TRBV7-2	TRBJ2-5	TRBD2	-	CASTSGGRSEETQYF	TGTGCCAGCACCAGCGGGGGCCGCTCCGAAGAGACCCAGTACTTC
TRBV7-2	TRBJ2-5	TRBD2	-	CASSFGSPSGGGETQYF	TGTGCCAGCAGCTTCGGCAGCCCCAGCGGGGGGGGAGAGACCCAGTACTTC
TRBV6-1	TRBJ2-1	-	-	CASSSSDEQFF	TGTGCCAGCAGCTCTAGCGATGAGCAGTTCTTC
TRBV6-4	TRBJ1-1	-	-	CASRASGGLSEAFF	TGTGCCAGCAGAGCATCTGGTGGACTGTCTGAAGCTTTCTTT
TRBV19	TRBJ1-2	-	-	CASSIGYLDYGYTF	TGTGCCAGTAGTATAGGCTACTTGGACTATGGCTACACCTTC
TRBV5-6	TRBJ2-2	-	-	CASSLTTFFNTGELFF	TGTGCCAGCAGCTTGACCACGTTCTTCAACACCGGGGAGCTGTTTTTT
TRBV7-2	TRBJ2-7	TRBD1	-	CASSPAGTGGLYEQYF	TGTGCCAGCAGCCCAGCAGGCACAGGGGGATTATACGAGCAGTACTTC
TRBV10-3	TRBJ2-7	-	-	CAISVGYEQYF	TGTGCCATCAGTGTTGGCTACGAGCAGTACTTC
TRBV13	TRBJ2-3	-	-	CASSLDTSLGTQYF	TGTGCCAGCAGCTTAGATACTAGCTTGGGTACGCAGTATTTT
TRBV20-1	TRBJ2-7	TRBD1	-	CSAGQGYEQYF	TGCAGTGCTGGACAGGGCTACGAGCAGTACTTC
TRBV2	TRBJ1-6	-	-	CASSGPGRYNSPLHF	TGTGCCAGCAGTGGGCCGGGACGCTATAATTCACCCCTCCACTTT
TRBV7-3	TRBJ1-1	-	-	CASSLDSYTEAFF	TGTGCCAGCAGCTTAGACAGTTACACTGAAGCTTTCTTT
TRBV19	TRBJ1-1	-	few	CASSTQTVNTEAFF	TGTGCCAGTAGCACTCAGACAGTGAACACTGAAGCTTTCTTT
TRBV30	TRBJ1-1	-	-	CARDRTRAGSEAFF	TGTGCCCGAGACCGAACCAGAGCTGGCAGTGAAGCTTTCTTT
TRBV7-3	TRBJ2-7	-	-	CASSLNPGYEQYF	TGTGCCAGCAGCTTAAATCCGGGCTACGAGCAGTACTTC
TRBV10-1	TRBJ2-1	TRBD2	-	CASSAGGVRNEQFF	TGCGCCAGCAGTGCGGGAGGTGTTAGGAATGAGCAGTTCTTC
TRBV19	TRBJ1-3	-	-	CATSGTSGTGNTIYF	TGTGCCACCTCGGGGACTAGTGGAACGGGAAACACCATATATTTT
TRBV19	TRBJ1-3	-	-	CASSISSLSGNTIYF	TGTGCCAGTAGTATTTCCAGCCTCTCTGGAAACACCATATATTTT
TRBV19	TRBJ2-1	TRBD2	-	CASSTRDLRRAGSSYNEQFF	TGTGCCAGTAGTACGAGGGACCTACGCCGAGCGGGAAGCTCCTACAATGAGCAGTTCTTC
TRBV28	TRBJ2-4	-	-	CASSLPLLGQNIQYF	TGTGCCAGCAGTTTACCCTTATTGGGACAAAACATTCAGTACTTC
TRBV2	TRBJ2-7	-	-	CASSVGPYEQYF	TGTGCCAGCAGTGTGGGTCCCTACGAGCAGTACTTC
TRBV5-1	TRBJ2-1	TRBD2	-	CASSILAGGVNEQFF	TGCGCCAGCAGCATATTAGCGGGAGGTGTCAATGAGCAGTTCTTC
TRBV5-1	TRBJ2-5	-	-	CASSLVGGETQYF	TGCGCCAGCAGCTTGGTGGGAGGCGAGACCCAGTACTTC
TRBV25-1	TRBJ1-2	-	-	CATSWGYGYTF	TGTGCCACCAGTTGGGGCTATGGCTACACCTTC
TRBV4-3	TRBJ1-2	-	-	CASSQELARGLYGYTF	TGCGCCAGCAGCCAAGAACTGGCCCGGGGACTATATGGCTACACCTTC
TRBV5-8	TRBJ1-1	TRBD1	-	CASSFAGTGAEAFF	TGTGCCAGCAGCTTTGCCGGGACAGGGGCTGAAGCTTTCTTT
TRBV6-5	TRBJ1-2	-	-	CASSPESGGYGYTF	TGTGCCAGCAGTCCTGAATCGGGGGGCTATGGCTACACCTTC
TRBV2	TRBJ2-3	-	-	CASSEVDTQYF	TGTGCCAGCAGTGAAGTGGATACGCAGTATTTT
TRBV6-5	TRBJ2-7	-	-	CASSYSYDTYEQYF	TGTGCCAGCAGTTACTCCTACGATACCTACGAGCAGTACTTC
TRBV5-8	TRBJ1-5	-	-	CASSPRQAGQPQHF	TGTGCCAGCAGCCCCAGACAGGCGGGACAGCCCCAGCATTTT
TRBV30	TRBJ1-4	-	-	CAWSVQAAEKLFF	TGTGCCTGGAGTGTACAGGCGGCCGAAAAACTGTTTTTT
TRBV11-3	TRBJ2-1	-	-	CASSLEQGFEQFF	TGTGCCAGCAGCTTAGAGCAGGGTTTTGAGCAGTTCTTC
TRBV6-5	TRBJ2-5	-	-	CASSYSNRKETQYF	TGTGCCAGCAGTTACTCGAATAGGAAAGAGACCCAGTACTTC
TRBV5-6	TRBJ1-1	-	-	CASSHRDVPEAFF	TGTGCCAGCAGCCACAGGGATGTACCTGAAGCTTTCTTT
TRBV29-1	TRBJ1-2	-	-	CSVEDSRPYGYTF	TGCAGCGTTGAAGACAGTCGGCCCTATGGCTACACCTTC
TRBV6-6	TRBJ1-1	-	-	CASSSQGQSLATEAFF	TGTGCCAGCAGTTCACAGGGTCAGAGCCTTGCCACTGAAGCTTTCTTT